Detailed here is one TCR beta chain. The PCR ran on 60 Vbeta and 13 Jbeta primers. Method: immunoSEQ multiplex PCR; TCRdb's copy keeps in-frame clones and lacks some. The sample records about 110,000 clones, 82% being singletons. The V gene's germline CDR1 is MNHNS and CDR2 SASEGT. V trimming: 3 bases; J trimming: 5 bases; junction bases outside the gene matches: 8. The CDR3 consists of 16 residues. These data belong to a study of cytomegalovirus exposure and HLA in healthy donors. Sequencing was carried out using PBMCs. The chain carries TRBV6-1 and TRBJ1-1; 11 nucleotides align to TRBD1. The receptor was derived from a man younger than 40 in good health and CMV-seropositive. CDR3 nucleotides: TGTGCCAGCAGTGACCGGACAGGGGGCGCGGGAACTGAAGCTTTCTTT. This gives the protein CASSDRTGGAGTEAFF.